A selection of T cell receptor beta chains follows, all from one sample in a study of Graves' ophthalmopathy and Graves' hyperthyroidism. TCRdb reprocessed the multiplex PCR reads with MiXCR, giving one entry per CDR3 protein. The sample has about 590,000 distinct CDR3 sequences, about 40% seen once. The sample consisted of peripheral blood or thyroid tissue (not recorded which). The receptors shown here come from an adult man with Graves' hyperthyroidism. CDR3s include the opening cysteine and the closing phenylalanine or tryptophan. Not every row has a clone size; where given, it reads once, few, many or a size class.

clone_size: many
v_call: TRBV28
j_call: TRBJ1-5
cdr3_aa: CASSLRNQPQHF

clone_size: many
v_call: TRBV20-1
j_call: TRBJ2-7
cdr3_aa: CSASERGGSYEQYF

clone_size: many
v_call: TRBV20-1
j_call: TRBJ2-5
cdr3_aa: CSAQTSGSRRETQYF

clone_size: -
v_call: TRBV12-3/TRBV12-4
j_call: TRBJ1-5
cdr3_aa: CASSGNRVLGQPQHF

clone_size: -
v_call: TRBV25-1
j_call: TRBJ1-5
cdr3_aa: CARFRGSQPQHF

clone_size: few
v_call: TRBV4-1
j_call: TRBJ1-2
cdr3_aa: CASSQEVANGYTF

clone_size: -
v_call: TRBV10-3
j_call: TRBJ2-1
cdr3_aa: CAISPPGGPEQFF

clone_size: -
v_call: TRBV10-2
j_call: TRBJ2-5
cdr3_aa: CACSAKLALGTQYF

clone_size: -
v_call: TRBV10-3
j_call: TRBJ2-2
cdr3_aa: CASSLGQALTGELFF

clone_size: -
v_call: TRBV19
j_call: TRBJ2-7
cdr3_aa: CASSITGGDYEQYF